This T cell receptor (beta chain) was identified during a study of CD8+CD57+ T cells in acquired aplastic anemia. The template used for profiling TCR beta VDJ and CDR3 was genomic DNA. TCRdb reanalysed the reads using MiXCR and keeps one entry per CDR3 protein. This table has roughly 130,000 distinct CDR3 sequences, around 50% appearing once. The CDR3 is 11 residues long. Germline CDR1 SGHVT, CDR2 SQSDAQ. The V end was cut by 5 bases, the J end by 2 bases, with 4 bases between. This TCR came from a human donor in good health, serving as a control. Sequenced material: sorted CD4+, CD8+, or CD8+CD57+ T cells (not recorded which) from PBMCs. The chain couples TRBV7-4 to TRBJ2-7; no clear D. The CDR3 bases are TGTGCCAGCAGCCGACCCTACGAGCAGTACTTC. This sequence encodes CASSRPYEQYF.